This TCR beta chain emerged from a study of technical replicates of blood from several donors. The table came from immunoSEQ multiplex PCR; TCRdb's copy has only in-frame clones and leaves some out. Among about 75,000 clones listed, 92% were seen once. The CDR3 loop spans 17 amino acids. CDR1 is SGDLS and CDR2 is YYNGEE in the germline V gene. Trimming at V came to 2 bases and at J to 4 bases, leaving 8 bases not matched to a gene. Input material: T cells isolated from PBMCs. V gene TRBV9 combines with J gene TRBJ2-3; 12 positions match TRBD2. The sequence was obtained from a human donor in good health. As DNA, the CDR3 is TGTGCCAGCAGCGTCCTACTAGCGGGAGGATCGGCAGATACGCAGTATTTT. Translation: CASSVLLAGGSADTQYF.